This TCR beta chain derives from a study of control samples from healthy donors and cancer patients. This table comes from immunoSEQ multiplex PCR, and its TCRdb copy is limited to in-frame clones, with some not included. The table has around 99,000 clones, just over 90% seen once. Germline-derived CDR1 and CDR2 are LNHNV and YYDKDF (reference sequence). With 0 bases clipped from V and 1 base from J, the junction kept 7 bases outside the gene matches. This CDR3 is 17 amino acids long. The rearrangement links TRBV15 to TRBJ2-5, with 8 bases identical to TRBD2. The sample was blood. The receptor comes from a human donor in good health. The donor label of this sample is uncertain. This CDR3 reads CATSRERLAGIQETQYF. CDR3 in DNA: TGTGCCACCAGCAGAGAACGTTTAGCGGGGATCCAAGAGACCCAGTACTTC.